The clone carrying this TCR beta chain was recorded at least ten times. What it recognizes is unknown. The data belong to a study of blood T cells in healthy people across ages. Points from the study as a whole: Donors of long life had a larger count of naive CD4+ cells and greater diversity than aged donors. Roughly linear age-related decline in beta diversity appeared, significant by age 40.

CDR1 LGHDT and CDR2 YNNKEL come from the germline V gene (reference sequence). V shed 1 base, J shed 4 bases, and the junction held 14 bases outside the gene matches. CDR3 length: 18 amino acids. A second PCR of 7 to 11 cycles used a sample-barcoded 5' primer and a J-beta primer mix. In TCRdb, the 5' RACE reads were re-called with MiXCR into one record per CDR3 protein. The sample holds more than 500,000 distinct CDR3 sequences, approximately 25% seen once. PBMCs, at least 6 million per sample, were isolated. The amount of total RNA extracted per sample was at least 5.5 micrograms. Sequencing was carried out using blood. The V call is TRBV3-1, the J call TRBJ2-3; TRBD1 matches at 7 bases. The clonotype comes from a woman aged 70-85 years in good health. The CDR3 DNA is TGTGCCAGCAGCCAAGTTCCGGTACCGACAGGGCGGTCAGATACGCAGTATTTT. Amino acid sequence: CASSQVPVPTGRSDTQYF.